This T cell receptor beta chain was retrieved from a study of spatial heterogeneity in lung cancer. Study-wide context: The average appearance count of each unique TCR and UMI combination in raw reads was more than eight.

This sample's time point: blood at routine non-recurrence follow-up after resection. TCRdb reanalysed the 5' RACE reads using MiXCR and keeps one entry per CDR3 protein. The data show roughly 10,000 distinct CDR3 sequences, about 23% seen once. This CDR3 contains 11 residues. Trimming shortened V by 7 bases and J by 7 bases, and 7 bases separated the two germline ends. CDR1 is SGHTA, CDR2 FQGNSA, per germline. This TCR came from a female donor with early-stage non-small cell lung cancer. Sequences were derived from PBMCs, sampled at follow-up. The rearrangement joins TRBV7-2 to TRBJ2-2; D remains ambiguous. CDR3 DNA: TGTGCCAGCAACAATGGCGGGGAGCTGTTTTTT. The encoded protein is CASNNGGELFF.